These 26 T cell receptor beta chains were all obtained from the same sample, sequenced in a study of T-cell memory formation after mild COVID-19. A single record per CDR3 protein comes from TCRdb applying MiXCR to the 5' RACE reads. The data show approximately 500,000 distinct CDR3 sequences, with around 25% seen just once and 9.5% to 15% held by the top ten. Sequenced input: PBMCs or a T cell subset sorted from them (not recorded which). Receptors were obtained from an adult woman who had mild COVID-19 (a few samples of this study predate the infection). Cell type and time point are not known.

The chain has TRBV19 and TRBJ2-3; the D is unclear. Germline values: CDR1 LNHDA, CDR2 SQIVND (reference sequence). V lost 3 bases and J lost 2, with 6 bases in between. CDR3 length: 13 amino acids. For the CDR3, the DNA is TGTGCCAGTAGTATTGTTGCCACAGATACGCAGTATTTT. This codes for CASSIVATDTQYF.

This clonotype was seen more than once but under ten times. The chain employs TRBV7-9 and TRBJ2-7; 10 bases align to TRBD2. Germline V lookup: CDR1 SEHNR, CDR2 FQNEAQ (reference sequence). The CDR3 is made up of 16 amino acids. V lost 5 bases to trimming and J lost 5 bases; unmatched junction nucleotides: 12. Written as DNA, the CDR3 is TGTGCCAGCAGCCTGATACACACTAGCGGGACTAACGAGCAGTACTTC. This encodes CASSLIHTSGTNEQYF.

This clonotype was detected a few times. The genes are TRBV12-3 or TRBV12-4 and TRBJ2-5; 7 bases match TRBD1. CDR3 length: 14 amino acids. V gave up 6 bases and J gave up 5 bases; unmatched junction bases: 9. The CDR3, as DNA: TGTGCCAGCAGCCGTACAGGGGTTTGGGAGACCCAGTACTTC. This encodes CASSRTGVWETQYF.

CDR3 bases: TGTGCCAGCAGCCAAGGCCACAGGGTAGACCGGTTCACTGAAGCTTTCTTT. Translation: CASSQGHRVDRFTEAFF. The V call is TRBV3-1, the J call TRBJ1-1, with a possible D match to TRBD1 (6 bases). The CDR3 length is 17 residues. Between the trimmed V and J ends, which lost 1 base and 4 bases, there was a span of 19 bases. Germline values: CDR1 LGHDT, CDR2 YNNKEL (reference sequence).

The chain joins TRBV7-9 to TRBJ1-2; possible D gene TRBD1, 6 bases. The CDR3 is made up of 15 amino acids. V lost 5 bases to trimming and J lost 4 bases, with 17 bases between them. CDR1 SEHNR and CDR2 FQNEAQ come from the germline V gene (reference sequence). The CDR3 DNA is TGTGCCAGCAGCCACTTTCCAGGACAGTTCTATGGCTACACCTTC. Translating gives CASSHFPGQFYGYTF.

This clonotype was seen repeatedly, ten times or more. This chain links TRBV5-5 with TRBJ2-2, with TRBD1 matching 9 bases. Germline V lookup: CDR1 SGHKS, CDR2 YYEKEE (reference sequence). This CDR3 has 14 residues. Trimming at V came to 4 bases and at J to 6 bases, leaving 4 bases not matched to a gene. Here the CDR3 DNA reads TGTGCCAGCAGCAACGGACAGGGGCCCGGGGAGCTGTTTTTT. Encoded protein: CASSNGQGPGELFF.

This clonotype was detected only a few times. This chain connects TRBV7-9 to TRBJ2-5; D is undetermined. Germline V CDR1 and CDR2: SEHNR, FQNEAQ (reference sequence). V lost 2 bases and J 3 bases, leaving 7 bases between the germline ends. This CDR3 has 13 residues. The CDR3 is CASSLKGKETQYF. CDR3 in DNA: TGTGCCAGCAGCTTAAAAGGGAAAGAGACCCAGTACTTC.

This clonotype was seen a few times. V gene TRBV7-6 combines with J gene TRBJ2-3; 10 bases match TRBD2. The CDR3 totals 16 residues. V trimming: 5 bases; J trimming: 3 bases; junction bases outside the gene matches: 8. Germline values: CDR1 SGHVS, CDR2 FNYEAQ. This CDR3 reads CASSLWTSGGTDTQYF. CDR3 nucleotide sequence: TGTGCCAGCAGCCTATGGACTAGCGGCGGGACAGATACGCAGTATTTT.

The chain has TRBV24-1 and TRBJ1-5, with D perhaps TRBD1 (6 bases). Trimming cost V 4 bases and J 3 bases, with 9 bases left between them. The CDR3 contains 14 residues. Germline CDR1 and CDR2: KGHDR and SFDVKD. CDR3 DNA: TGTGCCACCAGTGAACGACAGGTCAATCAGCCCCAGCATTTT. As protein: CATSERQVNQPQHF.

The CDR3 is CASSKVDATEAFF. The DNA of the CDR3 is TGCGCCAGCTCCAAGGTGGATGCCACTGAAGCTTTCTTT. The rearrangement joins TRBV5-1 to TRBJ1-1; D ambiguous. The CDR3 runs to 13 residues. Germline CDR1 reads SGHRS; CDR2 reads YFSETQ. V dropped 7 bases and J dropped 4 bases, with 14 bases sitting between them.

This clonotype has just a few counts. The genes are TRBV15 and TRBJ2-5, with D perhaps TRBD2 (5 bases). V was trimmed by 3 bases and J by 1 base, leaving 9 bases between them. The CDR3 length is 14 residues. Germline values: CDR1 LNHNV, CDR2 YYDKDF (reference sequence). CDR3 in amino acids: CATSSRGTQETQYF. Here the CDR3 DNA reads TGTGCCACCAGCAGCCGGGGTACCCAAGAGACCCAGTACTTC.

Only a few counts were recorded for this clonotype. CDR3 DNA: TGTGCCAGTAGTTCCTTACCCGAAACGGCCGCTTTCTTT. Translating it yields CASSSLPETAAFF. The chain employs TRBV19 and TRBJ1-1, with unresolved D. From germline, CDR1 is LNHDA and CDR2 SQIVND (reference sequence). The CDR3 sequence is 13 residues long. The V and J ends lost 5 bases and 11 bases respectively, with 18 bases between them.

The chain couples TRBV7-2 to TRBJ2-7, with 11 bases matching TRBD2. Per germline, CDR1 SGHTA and CDR2 FQGNSA. J was trimmed by 7 bases and V by 5 bases; bases with no gene match: 10. The CDR3 runs 15 residues. The DNA of the CDR3 is TGTGCCAGCAGCAAAAAGACTAGCGGGACGGCAGAGCAGTACTTC. Amino acids: CASSKKTSGTAEQYF.

This chain uses TRBV7-8 with TRBJ1-2; 9 bases line up with TRBD1. The V segment lost 1 base and the J segment 4 bases; nucleotides outside the gene matches: 7. The CDR3 consists of 16 residues. Germline V gene sequence: CDR1 SGHVS, CDR2 FQNEAQ. The CDR3 nucleotides read TGTGCCAGCAGCTTAGGACAGGGGGGAATGGGCTATGGCTACACCTTC. Translation: CASSLGQGGMGYGYTF.

This clonotype turned up a few times. V is TRBV5-1 and J is TRBJ1-2, with 10 nucleotides matching TRBD1. In germline, CDR1 is SGHRS, CDR2 YFSETQ. There are 16 residues in the CDR3. J lost 4 bases, V lost 5 bases, and 11 bases had no gene match. CDR3 residues: CASRPGQGEVSYGYTF. The CDR3 DNA reads as TGCGCCAGCAGACCCGGACAGGGGGAAGTAAGCTATGGCTACACCTTC.

The rearrangement uses TRBV3-1 and TRBJ1-1; possibly TRBD1 for D (5 bases). This CDR3 contains 15 residues. The germline V and J ends were trimmed by 1 base and 8 bases, with 17 bases remaining between them. Germline CDR1 is LGHDT and CDR2 is YNNKEL (reference sequence). CDR3 nucleotides: TGTGCCAGCAGCCAAGGACAGCCGGGCGAGGTGGAAGCTTTCTTT. Translating it yields CASSQGQPGEVEAFF.

V gene TRBV20-1 combines with J gene TRBJ1-2; tentatively, D is TRBD1 (6 bases). The CDR3 runs 13 residues. Looked up from germline, CDR1 is DFQATT and CDR2 is SNEGSKA (reference sequence). Trimming stripped 5 bases from V and 7 bases from J, with 17 bases between. CDR3 sequence: CSAWITTGTGYTF. The CDR3 bases are TGCAGTGCTTGGATAACCACAGGGACTGGCTACACCTTC.

J is TRBJ2-5 and V is TRBV6-2 or TRBV6-3; 8 bases line up with TRBD2. The ends lost 0 bases at V and 3 bases at J; junction bases unmatched: 6. The V gene's germline CDR1 is MNHEY and CDR2 SVGEGT. The CDR3 is 16 residues long. The CDR3 coding sequence is TGTGCCAGCAGTTACTCGGTCGTGACTAGCGAAGAGACCCAGTACTTC. Translating it yields CASSYSVVTSEETQYF.

The rearrangement links TRBV5-5 to TRBJ2-5; D gene ambiguous. CDR1 SGHKS and CDR2 YYEKEE come from the germline V gene (reference sequence). This CDR3 contains 14 residues. V lost 1 base, J lost 4 bases, and 11 bases lay in between. The CDR3 coding sequence is TGTGCCAGCAGCTTGCTCACAGCCGGAGAGACCCAGTACTTC. Translated, it gives CASSLLTAGETQYF.

The rearrangement uses TRBV30 and TRBJ2-5; D not certain. Deletions cut 1 base from V and 7 bases from J, with 4 bases between. The CDR3 covers 10 residues. Germline V gives CDR1 GTSNPN, CDR2 SVGIG (reference sequence). DNA for the CDR3: TGTGCCTGGAGTGAGGGGACCCAGTACTTC. Translation: CAWSEGTQYF.

In nucleotides, the CDR3 is TGCAGTGCTAGAGTGGCGGAAGAGACCCAGTACTTC. Translated: CSARVAEETQYF. The rearrangement links TRBV20-1 to TRBJ2-5; D is undetermined. This CDR3 is built from 12 residues. Per the germline V gene, CDR1 is DFQATT and CDR2 is SNEGSKA (reference sequence). Trimming removed 1 base from V and 3 bases from J, with 6 bases in between.

The chain recombines TRBV7-2 with TRBJ2-3; 9 nucleotides line up with TRBD2. The V and J ends lost 5 bases and 4 bases, in that order; junction bases with no gene match: 10. Germline V gene sequence: CDR1 SGHTA, CDR2 FQGNSA. This CDR3 region has 16 residues. CDR3 sequence: CASSRRSGSLADTQYF. DNA of the CDR3: TGTGCCAGCAGCCGGCGTAGCGGGAGCTTGGCAGATACGCAGTATTTT.

The CDR3 nucleotides are TGCGCCAGCAGCCAAGATGGATACGGGACAATGTCCTACGAGCAGTACTTC. It is translated as CASSQDGYGTMSYEQYF. V gene TRBV4-3 combines with J gene TRBJ2-7; perhaps TRBD1 as D (6 bases). This CDR3 is built from 17 residues. V was cut by 0 bases and J by 1 base, with 16 bases left in between. The V gene's germline CDR1 is LGHNA and CDR2 YSLEER.

This clonotype was found a few times. The chain carries TRBV7-6 and TRBJ2-1, with 10 bases matching TRBD1. The V segment lost 3 bases and the J segment 7 bases; nucleotides outside the gene matches: 6. This CDR3 has 15 residues. The germline CDR1 and CDR2 sequences are SGHVS and FNYEAQ. The DNA of the CDR3 is TGTGCCAGCAGCTTCAGTTCGGGACAGGGGAATGAGCAGTTCTTC. Protein product: CASSFSSGQGNEQFF.

This chain links TRBV5-1 with TRBJ2-1; D perhaps matches TRBD2 (6 bases). V dropped 4 bases and J dropped 3 bases, with 14 bases sitting between them. The germline gives CDR1 SGHRS, CDR2 YFSETQ. This CDR3 comprises 15 residues. CDR3 DNA sequence: TGCGCCAGCAGCCTGTCGGGAGCGGACTACAATGAGCAGTTCTTC. Translation gives CASSLSGADYNEQFF.

This chain joins TRBV5-1 and TRBJ2-7, with D maybe TRBD1 (6 bases). Germline CDR1 and CDR2: SGHRS and YFSETQ. V lost 1 base and J lost 0, with 8 bases in between. CDR3 size: 14 residues. The CDR3 region is CASSLNRDSYEQYF. In DNA form, the CDR3 reads TGCGCCAGCAGCTTGAACAGGGACTCCTACGAGCAGTACTTC.